One and the same sample provided the 11 T cell receptor beta chains below, sequenced in a study of response to subunit inactivated influenza vaccine (dated by TCRdb to the late 2010s). The library was prepared using RT-PCR. The sequencing machine was an Illumina HiSeq 2500. In TCRdb, the public reads were trimmed at Q25 with fastp and aligned with MiXCR, with productive beta chains retained. Rows with one shared CDR3 protein collapse into an entry with the most common genes and DNA. The sample table holds about 520,000 distinct CDR3 sequences, of which roughly 23% were seen once. The top ten clonotypes cover approximately 2% of the sample. Source: CD4+ T cells sorted from PBMCs, taken roughly 5 days after vaccination. The receptors originated from a man aged 45-60 years who received an inactivated influenza vaccine. Donor details come from another sample of the same person, matched by shared clones.

This clonotype was detected a few times. This chain links TRBV6-1 with TRBJ2-1; 15 bases align to TRBD2. V was pared by 5 bases and J by 5 bases, with 10 bases of the junction left unmatched. The CDR3 has 18 residues. From germline, CDR1 is MNHNS and CDR2 SASEGT. CDR3 loop: CASSLRTSGRAPHNEQFF. The CDR3 DNA reads TGTGCCAGCAGTCTTCGGACTAGCGGGAGGGCCCCTCACAATGAGCAGTTCTTC.

This chain uses TRBV6-1 with TRBJ2-6, with D maybe TRBD1 (6 bases). The CDR3 contains 18 residues. Trimming took 2 bases from V and 1 from J, leaving 15 bases between them. Germline V lookup: CDR1 MNHNS, CDR2 SASEGT. This chain's CDR3 is CASSEFTGPSSGANVLTF. CDR3 nucleotides: TGTGCCAGCAGTGAATTCACAGGGCCATCTTCTGGGGCCAACGTCCTGACTTTC.

This sequence joins TRBV12-3 or TRBV12-4 and TRBJ2-7; 7 bases map to TRBD1. The CDR3 is 16 residues long. Trimming cost V 5 bases and J 1 base; bases outside gene matches: 11. In DNA, the CDR3 is TGTGCCAGCAGTCCGTATTCGGGACAGAAATCCTACGAGCAGTACTTC. This codes for CASSPYSGQKSYEQYF.

This clonotype was detected a few times. V gene TRBV7-9 combines with J gene TRBJ2-7; tentatively, D is TRBD2 (6 bases). Germline-derived CDR1 and CDR2 are SEHNR and FQNEAQ (reference sequence). With 1 base removed from V and 0 bases from J, the gap between germline ends came to 16 bases. The CDR3 has 17 amino acids. CDR3 amino acids: CASSLDKLGGSSYEQYF. The CDR3 DNA reads TGTGCCAGCAGCTTAGACAAGCTAGGAGGGAGCTCCTACGAGCAGTACTTC.

The rearrangement links TRBV7-3 to TRBJ1-1; D is ambiguous. The CDR3 runs 14 residues. V dropped 2 bases and J dropped 0 bases, with 7 bases sitting between them. Germline lookup yields CDR1 SGHTA and CDR2 FQGTGA. The CDR3 loop is CASSLFPVNTEAFF. The CDR3 DNA is TGTGCCAGCAGCTTATTCCCGGTGAACACTGAAGCTTTCTTT.

In its sample, this clonotype was seen many times. In nucleotides, the CDR3 is TGTGCCAGCAGTCTCCGACGGATTTCGAAGCAGTACTTC. Translation gives CASSLRRISKQYF. The V call is TRBV12-3 or TRBV12-4, the J call TRBJ2-7; D not certain. This CDR3 is built from 13 residues. Between the trimmed V and J ends, which lost 5 bases and 8 bases, there was a span of 16 bases.

V usage is TRBV5-4 and J usage is TRBJ1-1; tentatively, D is TRBD1 (5 bases). Germline V lookup: CDR1 SGHNT, CDR2 YYREEE (reference sequence). This CDR3 is built from 13 residues. Deletions cut 4 bases from V and 3 bases from J, with 10 bases between. The CDR3 loop is CASSNGGDTEAFF. The CDR3 DNA sequence: TGTGCCAGCAGCAACGGGGGGGACACTGAAGCTTTCTTT.

J is TRBJ2-1 and V is TRBV3-1, with D tentatively TRBD1 (6 bases). There are 16 residues in the CDR3. The V end was cut by 2 bases, the J end by 3 bases, with 14 bases between. CDR1 and CDR2 from the germline V gene are LGHDT and YNNKEL (reference sequence). The CDR3 DNA reads as TGTGCCAGCAGCCAACTTGGACAGACATTCTACAATGAGCAGTTCTTC. This translates into CASSQLGQTFYNEQFF.

The sample holds a few counts of this clonotype. The chain carries TRBV11-2 and TRBJ2-5, with D perhaps TRBD1 or TRBD2 (5 bases each). Germline V gene lookup returns CDR1 SGHAT and CDR2 FQNNGV. The V gene lost 5 bases and the J gene lost 12 bases, with 19 bases spanning the gap. This CDR3 spans 13 amino acids. This CDR3 reads CASSAVGARRKYF. CDR3 nucleotides: TGTGCCAGCAGCGCAGTCGGGGCGAGGCGAAAGTACTTC.

This clonotype was detected many times. This chain links TRBV29-1 with TRBJ2-7; D remains ambiguous. There are 11 residues in the CDR3. Per the germline V gene, CDR1 is SQVTM and CDR2 is ANQGSEA. V shed 7 bases and J shed 7 bases, with 14 bases lying between them. CDR3: CSAWAEREQYF. In DNA, the CDR3 is TGCAGCGCCTGGGCCGAACGGGAGCAGTACTTC.

This clonotype was seen a few times. The genes are TRBV10-2 and TRBJ2-1; 14 bases align to TRBD2. The CDR3 is made up of 16 amino acids. The ends lost 6 bases at V and 5 bases at J; junction bases unmatched: 6. Germline V lookup: CDR1 WSHSY, CDR2 SAAADI. CDR3 sequence reads: CASSRGLAGGDNEQFF. CDR3 DNA sequence: TGCGCCAGCAGCCGCGGACTAGCGGGGGGAGACAATGAGCAGTTCTTC.